These 13 T cell receptor beta chains came from one sample sequenced in a study of beta chain features in type 1 diabetes. The isolated RNA, all of it, was reverse transcribed, so expressed TCRB transcripts were what got sequenced. Some clones are missing from TCRdb's copy, which holds only in-frame ones; the method was immunoSEQ multiplex PCR. Of fewer than 350,000 clones detected, around 7.3% appear once; the ten largest clones hold more than 1%. The sample comprised central memory CD4+ T cells from blood. These receptor sequences come from a woman aged 18 to 35 in good health.

This chain joins TRBV29-1 and TRBJ2-1; D unclear. The CDR3 is 11 residues long. V shed 4 bases and J shed 10 bases, with 11 bases lying between them. Germline values: CDR1 SQVTM, CDR2 ANQGSEA. The CDR3 region has the DNA TGCAGCGTTGCAGGCCCCCGGGAGCAGTTCTTC. Encoded protein: CSVAGPREQFF.

This clone has a handful of counts. The V gene is TRBV4-2, the J gene TRBJ2-5; tentative D call: TRBD1 (5 bases). Germline CDR1 is LGHNA and CDR2 is YNFKEQ. The CDR3 runs to 15 residues. V gave up 4 bases and J gave up 1 base, with 13 bases separating them. The chain's CDR3 is CASSPFSGAQETQYF. The CDR3 coding sequence is TGTGCCAGCAGCCCCTTTTCTGGGGCCCAAGAGACCCAGTACTTC.

J is TRBJ2-7 and V is TRBV7-2; a weak D match, TRBD1 (5 bases). Germline-derived CDR1 and CDR2 are SGHTA and FQGNSA. This CDR3 region has 13 residues. Trimming removed 3 bases at V and 5 bases at J, with 11 bases between. The CDR3 sequence: CASSFATGDEQYF. The DNA of the CDR3 is TGTGCCAGCAGCTTCGCTACAGGAGACGAGCAGTACTTC.

This clone was picked up a small number of times. V usage is TRBV4-1 and J usage is TRBJ2-5, with TRBD1 matching over 11 bases. V was pared by 0 bases and J by 3 bases, with 12 bases of the junction left unmatched. Per germline, CDR1 MGHRA and CDR2 YSYEKL. The CDR3 totals 19 residues. DNA for the CDR3: TGCGCCAGCAGCCAAGAAACACGGACAGGGGGCTTGTGGGAAGAGACCCAGTACTTC. It yields the protein CASSQETRTGGLWEETQYF.

CDR3 coding DNA: TGTGCCAGCAGCCTGGGACAGGGTCAGAACACCATATATTTT. It yields the protein CASSLGQGQNTIYF. This sequence joins TRBV9 and TRBJ1-3, with 9 bases fitting TRBD1. This CDR3 is built from 14 residues. Germline V gene lookup returns CDR1 SGDLS and CDR2 YYNGEE. V dropped 4 bases and J dropped 7; count of bases not matched to a gene: 6. Full variable domain (rest looked up from reference TRBV9 and TRBJ1-3): DSGVTQTPKHLITATGQRVTLRCSPRSGDLSVYWYQQSLDQGLQFLIQYYNGEERAKGNILERFSAQQFPDLHSELNLSSLELGDSALYFCASSLGQGQNTIYFGEGSWLTVV.

This clone was seen only a few times. The chain links TRBV6-6 to TRBJ1-1, with 9 bases lining up with TRBD1. The CDR3 has 15 residues. Trimming removed 7 bases from V and 8 bases from J; junction bases left unmatched: 14. From germline, CDR1 is MNHNY and CDR2 SVGAGI (reference sequence). The CDR3 reads CASTYRGLGPEEAFF. For the CDR3, the DNA is TGTGCCAGCACCTACAGGGGGCTTGGCCCCGAAGAAGCTTTCTTT.

This clone turned up a few times. The V and J genes are TRBV6-6 and TRBJ1-2; TRBD1 matches 8 bases. The trim removed 4 bases at V and 6 bases at J, leaving 7 bases unmatched. The CDR3 contains 14 residues. CDR1 is MNHNY, CDR2 SVGAGI, per germline (reference sequence). CDR3: CASSFKQGANGYTF. CDR3 bases: TGTGCCAGCAGTTTCAAGCAGGGGGCGAATGGCTACACCTTC.

This clone came up a few times. The rearrangement uses TRBV7-2 and TRBJ1-4; no clear D gene. The V and J ends lost 1 base and 8 bases respectively, with 8 bases between them. The CDR3 is made up of 13 amino acids. Per the germline V gene, CDR1 is SGHTA and CDR2 is FQGNSA. Here the CDR3 DNA reads TGTGCCAGCAGCTTAGAGAGGAAAGAAAAACTGTTTTTT. Protein product: CASSLERKEKLFF.

This clone was seen a few times. The gene calls are TRBV7-3 and TRBJ2-3; D is unclear. This CDR3 has 14 residues. V dropped 3 bases and J dropped 2 bases, with 9 bases sitting between them. Germline CDR1 reads SGHTA; CDR2 reads FQGTGA. DNA of the CDR3: TGTGCCAGCAGCTTCGACCGAAACACAGATACGCAGTATTTT. As protein: CASSFDRNTDTQYF.

In its sample, this clone was seen many times. The gene calls are TRBV27 and TRBJ2-7, with 8 bases fitting TRBD1. This CDR3 is 17 amino acids long. V shed 6 bases, J shed 5 bases, and the junction held 18 bases outside the gene matches. Germline assignment: CDR1 MNHEY and CDR2 SMNVEV (reference sequence). CDR3 in DNA: TGTGCCAGCAGCCCGTTTGCGAGGACAGGGATGAGGGACGAGCAGTACTTC. This encodes CASSPFARTGMRDEQYF.

The V and J genes are TRBV7-8 and TRBJ1-2; D perhaps matches TRBD1 (5 bases). V lost 5 bases to trimming and J lost 4 bases, with 11 bases between them. This CDR3 is 13 amino acids long. In germline, CDR1 is SGHVS, CDR2 FQNEAQ. The CDR3 DNA follows: TGTGCCAGCAGCCCTGGTAGGGGCTATGGCTACACCTTC. It encodes CASSPGRGYGYTF.

This clone was observed many times. This chain uses TRBV7-8 with TRBJ2-2; TRBD2 aligns across 8 bases. This CDR3 is 16 amino acids long. With V trimmed by 6 bases and J by 2 bases, 8 bases remained unmatched. The germline V gene encodes CDR1 SGHVS and CDR2 FQNEAQ. This CDR3 is CASRPGTSGNTGELFF. CDR3 nucleotide sequence: TGTGCCAGCAGGCCCGGAACTAGCGGTAACACCGGGGAGCTGTTTTTT.

V usage is TRBV7-2 and J usage is TRBJ1-2; 10 bases match TRBD1. Trimming cost V 6 bases and J 7 bases; bases outside gene matches: 11. Per germline, CDR1 SGHTA and CDR2 FQGNSA. The CDR3 is made up of 15 amino acids. This CDR3 is CASSYRQGADGGYTF. In DNA form, the CDR3 reads TGTGCCAGCAGTTATAGACAGGGGGCGGATGGTGGCTACACCTTC.